These T cell receptor beta chains were read from a single sample in a study of blood T cell repertoires in COVID-19. Clones were sequenced by immunoSEQ multiplex PCR, and TCRdb holds only the in-frame ones, with some missing. The repertoire consists of around 300,000 clones, with about nine tenths occurring once and the leading ten covering about 3%. Material for sequencing was PBMCs or T cells enriched from blood (not recorded which). These receptor sequences come from a woman in her forties or fifties who had recovered from COVID-19. CDR3s include the opening cysteine and the closing phenylalanine or tryptophan. The D gene is left open where the match is weak. Clone size is given for some rows only: seen once, a few or many times, or a class if the clone is expanded.

TRBJ1-6,TRBV6-2/TRBV6-3,once,-,CASSATVYSPLHF,TGTGCCAGCAGTGCTACTGTTTATTCACCCCTCCACTTT
TRBJ2-1,TRBV3-1/TRBV3-2,once,-,CASRGANEQFF,TGTGCCAGCAGAGGAGCTAATGAGCAGTTCTTC
TRBJ2-7,TRBV5-1,-,TRBD2,CASSLSSGRYEQYF,TGCGCCAGCAGCTTGTCTAGCGGGAGGTACGAGCAGTACTTC
TRBJ2-2,TRBV10-3,-,-,CATKDSPTGELFF,TGTGCCACAAAGGACAGCCCCACCGGGGAGCTGTTTTTT
TRBJ1-5,TRBV28,-,-,CASSRTGLSNQPQHF,TGTGCCAGCAGCCGGACTGGGCTTAGCAATCAGCCCCAGCATTTT
TRBJ1-1,TRBV18,-,-,CASSQGTGYRTTEAFF,TGTGCCAGCTCACAGGGAACAGGGTATAGGACCACTGAAGCTTTCTTT
TRBJ2-2,TRBV6-5,-,TRBD1,CASKRQGTNTGELFF,TGTGCCAGCAAAAGACAGGGAACGAACACCGGGGAGCTGTTTTTT
TRBJ2-3,TRBV5-6,once,TRBD2,CASSLSSGGDTQYF,TGTGCCAGCAGCTTGTCTAGCGGGGGAGATACGCAGTATTTT
TRBJ1-2,TRBV10-3,-,-,CAISETGFGYTF,TGTGCCATCAGTGAGACAGGGTTTGGCTACACCTTC
TRBJ2-3,TRBV19,-,-,CASSISSANTDTQYF,TGTGCCAGTAGTATAAGCTCAGCGAACACAGATACGCAGTATTTT
TRBJ2-2,TRBV24-1,-,-,CATMGRSAGNTGELFF,TGTGCCACCATGGGTCGGAGCGCTGGTAACACCGGGGAGCTGTTTTTT
TRBJ1-2,TRBV6-4,-,-,CASSEDGDYGYTF,TGTGCCAGCAGTGAAGACGGGGACTATGGCTACACCTTC
TRBJ2-7,TRBV28,-,TRBD1,CASRTGISEQYF,TGTGCCAGCAGGACAGGGATTAGCGAGCAGTACTTC
TRBJ2-7,TRBV28,-,-,CASTPGGTGIYEQYF,TGTGCCAGCACCCCGGGAGGGACAGGGATCTACGAGCAGTACTTC
TRBJ2-7,TRBV25-1,-,TRBD1,CASSDRTGLYEQYF,TGTGCCAGCAGTGATCGGACAGGGCTCTACGAGCAGTACTTC
TRBJ2-7,TRBV6-5,-,TRBD1,CASSYRDRGSYEQYF,TGTGCCAGCAGTTACAGGGACAGGGGATCCTACGAGCAGTACTTC
TRBJ1-5,TRBV28,-,TRBD1,CASRRDRGLARPQHF,TGTGCCAGCAGACGCGACAGGGGGCTTGCCCGGCCCCAGCATTTT
TRBJ2-7,TRBV21-1,-,-,CATGGPGAYEQYF,TGTGCCACCGGCGGACCAGGGGCCTACGAGCAGTACTTC
TRBJ2-3,TRBV4-2,-,-,CASSQSPRVAGTDTQYF,TGTGCCAGCAGCCAATCCCCTAGGGTAGCGGGCACAGATACGCAGTATTTT
TRBJ1-5,TRBV6-2/TRBV6-3,-,-,CASSYFSGANQPQHF,TGTGCCAGCAGTTACTTTTCAGGCGCAAATCAGCCCCAGCATTTT
TRBJ2-3,TRBV24-1,many,TRBD2,CATSEKTSGRNTDTQYF,TGTGCCACCAGTGAGAAGACTAGCGGAAGAAACACAGATACGCAGTATTTT
TRBJ1-1,TRBV15,once,-,CATSRDIKRTGQGEAFF,TGTGCCACCAGCAGAGATATTAAACGTACAGGGCAAGGTGAAGCTTTCTTT
TRBJ2-1,TRBV7-2,-,-,CASSFRDSNEQFF,TGTGCCAGCAGCTTCCGGGACTCCAATGAGCAGTTCTTC
TRBJ1-3,TRBV7-8,-,-,CASSSGTSFGNTIYF,TGTGCCAGCAGCTCCGGGACATCCTTCGGAAACACCATATATTTT
TRBJ2-3,TRBV28,-,TRBD2,CASRRGDNTQYF,TGTGCCAGCAGACGGGGGGATAATACGCAGTATTTT
TRBJ1-1,TRBV11-3,-,TRBD1,CASSSTGGEAFF,TGTGCCAGCAGCTCCACAGGGGGCGAAGCTTTCTTT
TRBJ2-7,TRBV5-8,once,-,CASSLKAGSHEQYF,TGTGCCAGCAGCTTGAAGGCAGGGTCCCACGAGCAGTACTTC
TRBJ1-6,TRBV4-2,-,-,CASSQEPRGLYNSPLHF,TGTGCCAGCAGCCAAGAGCCGCGGGGTCTCTATAATTCACCCCTCCACTTT
TRBJ1-6,TRBV7-2,-,-,CASRGATNSPLHF,TGTGCCAGCAGGGGGGCTACTAATTCACCCCTCCACTTT
TRBJ1-1,TRBV29-1,few,TRBD1,CSAPHQGARGTEAFF,TGCAGCGCTCCCCATCAGGGGGCCCGGGGCACTGAAGCTTTCTTT
TRBJ2-7,TRBV6-5,-,TRBD2,CASSSRLAGYEQYF,TGTGCCAGCAGTTCCAGACTAGCGGGGTACGAGCAGTACTTC
TRBJ2-5,TRBV4-1,-,TRBD2,CASSQEMLASGGAETQYF,TGCGCCAGCAGCCAAGAAATGCTGGCTAGCGGAGGGGCAGAGACCCAGTACTTC
TRBJ1-5,TRBV2,-,TRBD1,CASSGTGDQPQHF,TGTGCCAGCAGTGGGACAGGGGATCAGCCCCAGCATTTT
TRBJ2-5,TRBV11-1,-,TRBD1,CASSFRDSEETQYF,TGTGCCAGCAGCTTCCGGGACAGCGAAGAGACCCAGTACTTC
TRBJ1-2,TRBV5-1,-,-,CASSLGNRDPSAGYTF,TGCGCCAGCAGCTTGGGCAACCGGGACCCTAGCGCTGGCTACACCTTC
TRBJ1-5,TRBV4-2,once,TRBD1,CASSSDRGAQPQHF,TGTGCCAGCAGCTCGGACAGGGGGGCTCAGCCCCAGCATTTT
TRBJ2-3,TRBV3-1/TRBV3-2,-,TRBD2,CASSSAAGIADTQYF,TGTGCCAGCAGCAGTGCAGCGGGAATCGCAGATACGCAGTATTTT
TRBJ2-6,TRBV9,-,-,CASSVSGPTGANVLTF,TGTGCCAGCAGCGTATCAGGGCCGACTGGGGCCAACGTCCTGACTTTC
TRBJ2-7,TRBV29-1,-,TRBD1,CSAQGAYEQYF,TGCAGCGCCCAGGGGGCATACGAGCAGTACTTC
TRBJ2-7,TRBV5-6,few,TRBD1,CASSLEDRVYEQYF,TGTGCCAGCAGCTTGGAGGACAGGGTCTACGAGCAGTACTTC
TRBJ1-6,TRBV11-2,once,-,CASSPLDRGSYNSPLHF,TGTGCCAGCAGCCCCTTAGACCGCGGCTCCTATAATTCACCCCTCCACTTT
TRBJ2-2,TRBV28,-,TRBD2,CASRTSGKNTGELFF,TGTGCCAGCAGGACTAGCGGGAAGAACACCGGGGAGCTGTTTTTT